The 26 T cell receptor beta chains below come from one sample, sequenced in a study of T cells in localized non-small cell lung cancer. TCRdb's copy holds only in-frame clones and misses some; the assay was immunoSEQ multiplex PCR. The sample contains roughly 40,000 clones, 70% to 90% of which appear only once. The sample here was peripheral blood, taken before any cancer treatment. These receptors were obtained from a man aged 18-49 years with stage I lung adenocarcinoma.

J is TRBJ1-1 and V is TRBV10-3, with D perhaps TRBD1 (5 bases). The germline V gene has CDR1 ENHRY and CDR2 SYGVKD. V was shortened by 5 bases and J by 0 bases, with 16 bases between the two germline ends. This CDR3 spans 16 amino acids. The CDR3 DNA reads as TGTGCCATCAGTTTCGCCAGGGATCTCATGAACACTGAAGCTTTCTTT. Translated, it gives CAISFARDLMNTEAFF.

By proportion, this clone is medium-sized. The chain employs TRBV30 and TRBJ2-7; 11 bases align to TRBD2. The CDR3 extends over 12 amino acids. Germline values: CDR1 GTSNPN, CDR2 SVGIG (reference sequence). V was pared by 2 bases and J by 9 bases, with 3 bases of the junction left unmatched. The CDR3: CAWSITSGRQYF. The CDR3 DNA reads TGTGCCTGGAGTATAACTAGCGGGAGGCAGTACTTC.

The chain combines TRBV2 with TRBJ2-2; D is undetermined. Germline assignment: CDR1 SNHLY and CDR2 FYNNEI. Trimming removed 4 bases at V and 1 base at J, with 7 bases between. The CDR3 extends over 14 amino acids. Written as DNA, the CDR3 is TGTGCCAGCAGTGCTGACAAGAACACCGGGGAGCTGTTTTTT. This gives the protein CASSADKNTGELFF.

This chain connects TRBV21-1 to TRBJ2-7; the table calls TRBD1, which could not be checked here. TRBV21-1 is designated a pseudogene. The CDR3 spans 12 residues. For the CDR3, the DNA is TGTGCCAGCAGCAAAGAGGGGTACGAGCAGTACTTC. It yields the protein CASSKEGYEQYF.

The sample holds one count of this clone. The V call is TRBV5-1, the J call TRBJ1-1, with 10 bases identical to TRBD1. V gave up 0 bases and J gave up 5 bases; unmatched junction bases: 7. The germline CDR1 and CDR2 sequences are SGHRS and YFSETQ. The CDR3 covers 16 residues. The DNA of the CDR3 is TGCGCCAGCAGCTTGGGGACAGGGGGAAGATGGACTGAAGCTTTCTTT. It specifies CASSLGTGGRWTEAFF.

J is TRBJ2-2 and V is TRBV19, with 7 bases identical to TRBD2. Per the germline V gene, CDR1 is LNHDA and CDR2 is SQIVND (reference sequence). The CDR3 is 18 residues long. J was trimmed by 5 bases and V by 6 bases; bases with no gene match: 18. The CDR3 DNA reads TGTGCCAGTAGCCTGAGTCTAGCGGCTCATTCCGGGACCGGGGAGCTGTTTTTT. As protein: CASSLSLAAHSGTGELFF.

The J gene is TRBJ1-1, the V gene TRBV6-5; 7 bases line up with TRBD1. Germline V lookup: CDR1 MNHEY, CDR2 SVGAGI. The CDR3 is 15 amino acids. Germline trimming cut 2 bases from V and 6 bases from J; bases unmatched to any gene: 9. The CDR3 reads CASSYLRQGQSEAFF. The CDR3 nucleotides read TGTGCCAGCAGTTACCTGAGACAGGGCCAATCTGAAGCTTTCTTT.

The V gene is TRBV10-3, the J gene TRBJ1-4; D is uncertain. The CDR3 length is 12 residues. Germline loops: CDR1 ENHRY, CDR2 SYGVKD. V gave up 4 bases and J gave up 5 bases, with 5 bases separating them. CDR3 amino acids: CAISVTNEKLFF. Written as DNA, the CDR3 is TGTGCCATCAGTGTAACGAATGAAAAACTGTTTTTT.

This chain uses TRBV18 with TRBJ2-3, with 11 nucleotides matching TRBD1. From germline, CDR1 is KGHSH and CDR2 LQKENI. Trimming at V came to 3 bases and at J to 4 bases, leaving 6 bases not matched to a gene. The CDR3 is 16 residues long. For the CDR3, the DNA is TGTGCCAGCTCACCGGGGACAGGGGGTCGCGCAGATACGCAGTATTTT. This encodes CASSPGTGGRADTQYF. The full variable domain, completed using reference TRBV18 and TRBJ2-3, is NAGVMQNPRHLVRRRGQEARLRCSPMKGHSHVYWYRQLPEEGLKFMVYLQKENIIDESGMPKERFSAEFPKEGPSILRIQQVVRGDSAAYFCASSPGTGGRADTQYFGPGTRLTVL.

The chain is built from TRBV30 and TRBJ1-1, with D uncertain. Trimming cost V 4 bases and J 7 bases, with 10 bases left between them. Germline V gene sequence: CDR1 GTSNPN, CDR2 SVGIG (reference sequence). The CDR3 contains 11 residues. The CDR3, as DNA: TGTGCCTGGACCCTTTACCGTGAAGCTTTCTTT. Residues: CAWTLYREAFF.

This clone was recorded once. The genes are TRBV10-3 and TRBJ1-1; a possible D gene is TRBD1 (5 bases). Deletions cut 3 bases from V and 3 bases from J, with 8 bases between. The CDR3 consists of 13 residues. Germline assignment: CDR1 ENHRY and CDR2 SYGVKD. CDR3 coding DNA: TGTGCCATCAGTGACTTAGGGGACACTGAAGCTTTCTTT. The encoded protein is CAISDLGDTEAFF.

The V and J genes are TRBV28 and TRBJ1-1, with 7 bases matching TRBD1. Germline-derived CDR1 and CDR2 are MDHEN and SYDVKM. With V trimmed by 2 bases and J by 3 bases, 3 bases remained unmatched. CDR3 size: 14 residues. The CDR3 region has the DNA TGTGCCAGCAGTTTAAGTCAGGGGGACACTGAAGCTTTCTTT. Translating it yields CASSLSQGDTEAFF.

The rearrangement uses TRBV4-1 and TRBJ2-3, with TRBD2 matching over 9 bases. The CDR3 spans 17 residues. The V gene end was trimmed by 4 bases and the J gene end by 1 base; junction bases not matched to a gene: 9. Germline CDR1 reads MGHRA; CDR2 reads YSYEKL. CDR3 residues: CASSLPRLAGGTDTQYF. DNA for the CDR3: TGCGCCAGCAGCCTCCCGAGATTAGCGGGGGGCACAGATACGCAGTATTTT.

This chain links TRBV30 with TRBJ2-4; possible D gene TRBD1, 6 bases. Germline V CDR1 and CDR2: GTSNPN, SVGIG (reference sequence). The CDR3 totals 16 residues. Trimming removed 5 bases from V and 0 bases from J, with 17 bases in between. CDR3 DNA: TGTGCCTGGCCTTACCCGGGACACTTAGCCAAAAACATTCAGTACTTC. Protein product: CAWPYPGHLAKNIQYF.

J is TRBJ2-7 and V is TRBV11-2, with TRBD2 matching 13 bases. The CDR3 extends over 18 amino acids. V was clipped by 5 bases and J by 0 bases; unmatched bases: 10. Germline V gene data show CDR1 as SGHAT and CDR2 as FQNNGV. This chain's CDR3 is CASSRGLAGVLLSYEQYF. The CDR3, as DNA: TGTGCCAGCAGCCGAGGACTAGCGGGGGTCCTCCTCTCCTACGAGCAGTACTTC. Full variable domain (remainder filled in from reference TRBV11-2 and TRBJ2-7): EAGVAQSPRYKIIEKRQSVAFWCNPISGHATLYWYQQILGQGPKLLIQFQNNGVVDDSQLPKDRFSAERLKGVDSTLKIQPAKLEDSAVYLCASSRGLAGVLLSYEQYFGPGTRLTVT.

This clone was detected only once. The chain is built from TRBV5-1 and TRBJ1-2, with 7 bases identical to TRBD1. The trim removed 3 bases at V and 5 bases at J, leaving 7 bases unmatched. The germline CDR1 and CDR2 sequences are SGHRS and YFSETQ. This CDR3 comprises 14 residues. As DNA, the CDR3 is TGCGCCAGCAGCTCTGGGGAGACAGGGTATGGCTACACCTTC. Amino acid sequence: CASSSGETGYGYTF.

The chain couples TRBV7-8 to TRBJ1-4; D remains unclear. V gave up 1 base and J gave up 0 bases, with 12 bases separating them. The CDR3 is 17 amino acids. Germline V gene data show CDR1 as SGHVS and CDR2 as FQNEAQ. The CDR3, as DNA: TGTGCCAGCAGCTTAGTTCCCCCGGGCGCAACTAATGAAAAACTGTTTTTT. Its protein is CASSLVPPGATNEKLFF.

The chain joins TRBV11-3 to TRBJ1-2; D is undetermined. Germline assignment: CDR1 SGHNT and CDR2 YENEEA. The CDR3 covers 13 residues. The V end was cut by 3 bases, the J end by 4 bases, with 9 bases between. The CDR3 spells CASSFPGGYGYTF. The CDR3 DNA reads TGTGCCAGCAGCTTCCCGGGAGGCTATGGCTACACCTTC.

The rearrangement joins TRBV5-6 to TRBJ2-2; D is perhaps TRBD1 or TRBD2 (5 bases each). The CDR3 length is 17 residues. V was trimmed by 4 bases and J by 4 bases, leaving 20 bases between them. CDR1 SGHDT and CDR2 YYEEEE come from the germline V gene. CDR3 sequence: CASSPPRGRAGTGELFF. The CDR3 region has the DNA TGTGCCAGCAGCCCCCCCCGGGGCAGGGCAGGCACCGGGGAGCTGTTTTTT.

The chain employs TRBV2 and TRBJ1-2; D is undetermined. The germline V gene encodes CDR1 SNHLY and CDR2 FYNNEI. Trimming stripped 4 bases from V and 7 bases from J, with 13 bases between. The CDR3 is 13 amino acids. The CDR3 DNA follows: TGTGCCAGCAGTGTGAAGGGAATTATTGGCTACACCTTC. It is translated as CASSVKGIIGYTF. Full variable domain (remainder filled in from reference TRBV2 and TRBJ1-2): EPEVTQTPSHQVTQMGQEVILRCVPISNHLYFYWYRQILGQKVEFLVSFYNNEISEKSEIFDDQFSVERPDGSNFTLKIRSTKLEDSAMYFCASSVKGIIGYTFGSGTRLTVV.

This sequence joins TRBV27 and TRBJ1-1; a possible D gene is TRBD1 (5 bases). The CDR3 covers 15 residues. Germline CDR1 MNHEY, CDR2 SMNVEV (reference sequence). V was clipped by 5 bases and J by 3 bases, with 16 bases between them. CDR3 region: CASSPLRGGDTEAFF. The DNA for the CDR3 is TGTGCCAGCAGTCCCCTTCGGGGGGGTGACACTGAAGCTTTCTTT.

This clone has just a few counts. The J gene is TRBJ1-1, the V gene TRBV14; D may be TRBD1 (6 bases). V was pared by 1 base and J by 7 bases, with 13 bases between. This CDR3 contains 14 residues. Germline V gene lookup returns CDR1 SGHDN and CDR2 FVKESK. Here the CDR3 DNA reads TGTGCCAGCAGCCAAGGCCCACAGGGCCATGAAGCTTTCTTT. The encoded protein is CASSQGPQGHEAFF.

This chain links TRBV19 with TRBJ1-1, with no clear D. Trimming removed 4 bases from V and 1 base from J, with 10 bases in between. The germline CDR1 and CDR2 sequences are LNHDA and SQIVND (reference sequence). The CDR3 is 14 amino acids. CDR3 DNA sequence: TGTGCCAGTAGTAGTCAGGTCGAGAACACTGAAGCTTTCTTT. Amino acid sequence: CASSSQVENTEAFF.

The gene calls are TRBV6-1 and TRBJ1-2; no definite D call. The CDR3 sequence is 11 residues long. Trimming cost V 4 bases and J 8 bases, with 8 bases left between them. Germline CDR1 and CDR2: MNHNS and SASEGT. For the CDR3, the DNA is TGTGCCAGCAGTGGACGAGGCGGCTACACCTTC. Protein sequence: CASSGRGGYTF.

The V and J genes are TRBV5-4 and TRBJ2-5; 8 bases map to TRBD2. CDR1 SGHNT and CDR2 YYREEE come from the germline V gene (reference sequence). V dropped 7 bases and J dropped 5; count of bases not matched to a gene: 10. This CDR3 is 14 amino acids long. The CDR3 protein is CASFRRGGPETQYF. The DNA for the CDR3 is TGTGCCAGCTTTAGACGGGGGGGGCCGGAGACCCAGTACTTC.

The rearrangement joins TRBV7-8 to TRBJ1-1; D is undetermined. The CDR3 length is 11 residues. V lost 4 bases and J 4 bases, leaving 4 bases between the germline ends. CDR1 is SGHVS and CDR2 is FQNEAQ in the germline V gene. CDR3 sequence (DNA): TGTGCCAGCAGCTCGAGCACTGAAGCTTTCTTT. It translates to CASSSSTEAFF.